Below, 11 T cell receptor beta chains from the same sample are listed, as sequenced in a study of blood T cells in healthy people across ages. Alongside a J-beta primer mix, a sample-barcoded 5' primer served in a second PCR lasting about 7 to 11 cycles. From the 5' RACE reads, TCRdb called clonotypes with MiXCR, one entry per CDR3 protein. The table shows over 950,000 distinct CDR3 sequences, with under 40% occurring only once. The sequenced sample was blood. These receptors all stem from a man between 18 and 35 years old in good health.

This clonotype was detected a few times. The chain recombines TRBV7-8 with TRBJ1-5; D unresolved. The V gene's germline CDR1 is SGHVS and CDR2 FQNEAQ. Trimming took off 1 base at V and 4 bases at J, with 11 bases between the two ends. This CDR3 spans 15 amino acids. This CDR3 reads CASSLDGEQNQPQHF. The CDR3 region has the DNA TGTGCCAGCAGCTTAGACGGGGAACAAAATCAGCCCCAGCATTTT.

In DNA, the CDR3 is TGCGCCAGCAGCTTGGGGGGGGTTAGCTTCTACAATGAGCAGTACTTC. It specifies CASSLGGVSFYNEQYF. The rearrangement links TRBV5-1 to TRBJ2-1; D perhaps matches TRBD2 (6 bases). Near its end, the DNA agrees better with TRBJ2-7, so the J call may be wrong. The CDR3 extends over 16 amino acids. Germline V lookup: CDR1 SGHRS, CDR2 YFSETQ.

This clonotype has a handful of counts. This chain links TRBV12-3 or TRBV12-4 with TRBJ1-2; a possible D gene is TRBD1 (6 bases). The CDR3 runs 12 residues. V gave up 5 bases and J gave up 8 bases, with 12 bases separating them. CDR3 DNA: TGTGCCAGCAGTCAGGGGTTAAGGGGCTACACCTTC. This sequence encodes CASSQGLRGYTF.

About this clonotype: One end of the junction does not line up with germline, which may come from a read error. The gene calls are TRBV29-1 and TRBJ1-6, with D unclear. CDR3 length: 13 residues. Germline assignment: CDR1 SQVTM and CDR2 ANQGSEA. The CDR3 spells CSARRSYISPLHF. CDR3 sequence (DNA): TGCAGCGCTCGTCGCTCCTATATTTCACCCCTCCACTTT. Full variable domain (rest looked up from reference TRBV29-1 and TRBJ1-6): SAVISQKPSRDICQRGTSLTIQCQVDSQVTMMFWYRQQPGQSLTLIATANQGSEATYESGFVIDKFPISRPNLTFSTLTVSNMSPEDSSIYLCSARRSYISPLHFGNGTRLTVT.

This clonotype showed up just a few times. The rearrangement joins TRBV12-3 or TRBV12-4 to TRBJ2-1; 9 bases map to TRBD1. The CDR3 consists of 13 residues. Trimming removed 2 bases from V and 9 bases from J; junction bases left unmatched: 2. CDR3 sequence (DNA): TGTGCCAGCAGTTTACAGGACAGGGGTGAGCAGTTCTTC. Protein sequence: CASSLQDRGEQFF.

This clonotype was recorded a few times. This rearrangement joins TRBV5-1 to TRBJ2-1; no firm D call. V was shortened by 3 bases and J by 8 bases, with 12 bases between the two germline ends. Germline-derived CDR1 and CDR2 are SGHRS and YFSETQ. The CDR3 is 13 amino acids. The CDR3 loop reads CASSSPWAHEQFF. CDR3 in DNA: TGCGCCAGCAGCTCTCCCTGGGCCCATGAGCAGTTCTTC. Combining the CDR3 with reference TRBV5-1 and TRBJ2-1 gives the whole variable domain KAGVTQTPRYLIKTRGQQVTLSCSPISGHRSVSWYQQTPGQGLQFLFEYFSETQRNKGNFPGRFSGRQFSNSRSEMNVSTLELGDSALYLCASSSPWAHEQFFGPGTRLTVL.

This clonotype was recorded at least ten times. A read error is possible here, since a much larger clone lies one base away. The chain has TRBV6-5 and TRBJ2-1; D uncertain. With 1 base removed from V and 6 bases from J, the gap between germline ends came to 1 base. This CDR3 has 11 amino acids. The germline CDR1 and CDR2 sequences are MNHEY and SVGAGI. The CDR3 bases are TGTGCCAGCAGTTACTTCAATGAGCAGTTCTTC. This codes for CASSYFNEQFF.

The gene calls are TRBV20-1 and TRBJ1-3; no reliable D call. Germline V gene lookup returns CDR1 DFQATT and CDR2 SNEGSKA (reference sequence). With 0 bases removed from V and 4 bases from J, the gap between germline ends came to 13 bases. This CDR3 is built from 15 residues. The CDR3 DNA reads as TGCAGTGCTAGAGATCTTAGGTATTCCGGAAACACCATATATTTT. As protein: CSARDLRYSGNTIYF.

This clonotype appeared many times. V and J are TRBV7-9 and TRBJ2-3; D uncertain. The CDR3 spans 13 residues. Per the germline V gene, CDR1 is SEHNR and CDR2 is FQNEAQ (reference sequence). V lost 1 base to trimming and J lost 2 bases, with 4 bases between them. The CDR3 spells CASSLEVTDTQYF. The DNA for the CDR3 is TGTGCCAGCAGCTTAGAAGTCACAGATACGCAGTATTTT.

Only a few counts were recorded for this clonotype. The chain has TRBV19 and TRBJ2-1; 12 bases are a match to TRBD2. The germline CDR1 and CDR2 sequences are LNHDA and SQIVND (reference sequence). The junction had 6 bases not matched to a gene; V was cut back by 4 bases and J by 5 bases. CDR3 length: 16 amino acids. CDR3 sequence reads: CASSTASGGVNNEQFF. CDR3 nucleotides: TGTGCCAGTAGTACCGCTAGCGGGGGGGTTAACAATGAGCAGTTCTTC.

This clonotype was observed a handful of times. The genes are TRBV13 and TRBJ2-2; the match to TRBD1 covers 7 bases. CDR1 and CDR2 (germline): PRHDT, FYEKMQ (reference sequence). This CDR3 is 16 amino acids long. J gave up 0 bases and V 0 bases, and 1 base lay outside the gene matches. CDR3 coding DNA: TGTGCCAGCAGCTTAGGGCAGGGGGCGAACACCGGGGAGCTGTTTTTT. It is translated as CASSLGQGANTGELFF.